Included here is one T cell receptor (beta chain) sequence, with context. Antigen: not known. The source of the sample is a study of T cell repertoires in cytomegalovirus infection. Study overall: From public TCR beta signatures came an indication of both CMV infection and matching HLA type.

The CDR3 has 17 amino acids. Looked up from germline, CDR1 is KGHSH and CDR2 is LQKENI. The V end lost 6 bases, the J end lost 2 bases, and 22 bases lay between the germline ends. TCRdb ran MiXCR on the reads and lists one entry per CDR3 protein. This table has tens of thousands of distinct CDR3 sequences, 28% appearing once. The study, taken as a whole, reports: Clonotype analysis showed dominance of the ex vivo response by HLA-C-restricted CMV-specific TCR beta clonotypes.

The source is a human donor in good health (CMV status not recorded). Some clones in this sample may be carry-over from other donors' samples. The specimen was CD8+ T cells from cultured PBMCs, collected from culture after CMV antigen stimulation. V is TRBV18 and J is TRBJ1-1; a possible D gene is TRBD1 (6 bases). CDR3 sequence reads: CASSPEVSAGANTEAFF. CDR3 nucleotides: TGTGCCAGCTCCCCAGAGGTGTCGGCAGGGGCTAACACTGAAGCTTTCTTT. Based on the CDR3 plus reference TRBV18 and TRBJ1-1, the full variable domain is NAGVMQNPRHLVRRRGQEARLRCSPMKGHSHVYWYRQLPEEGLKFMVYLQKENIIDESGMPKERFSAEFPKEGPSILRIQQVVRGDSAAYFCASSPEVSAGANTEAFFGQGTRLTVV.